The entry below describes one T cell receptor delta chain. Its matching antigen is unknown. Sequences come from RNA converted to cDNA by reverse transcription. Pooled V-gene forward primers with one constant-region reverse primer generated the CDR3 amplicons by multiplex PCR. TCRdb redid the clone calls on the multiplex PCR reads with CATT. The sample holds about 54,000 delta-chain clones, about 15% seen once. This record comes from a study of Vδ1+ human thymocytes. Study-level findings and limits: Bulk data may be misread because of unexpected Vdelta2 sequences. In the thymus, TRG and TRD repertoires looked highly polyclonal with Gaussian CDR3 lengths. Despite high sort purity, roughly 21% of thymic T cell receptor delta sequences were Vdelta2. Donors shared many TRG clonotypes but few TRD clonotypes.

The CDR3 totals 19 residues. CDR1 is TSWWSYY, CDR2 QGS, per germline. V dropped 2 bases and J dropped 4 bases, with 26 bases sitting between them. After alphabeta T cell depletion, CD3+ Vdelta1+ Vdelta2- thymocytes were sorted. V usage is TRDV1 and J usage is TRDJ1; D perhaps matches TRDD3 (8 bases). This TCR came from a boy in the first two years of life who had congenital heart surgery. The sequenced material came from Vdelta1+ gamma-delta thymocytes from the thymus. As to subset: FACS-sorted CD3+ TCRalphabeta- TCRVdelta1+ TCRVdelta2- thymocytes. CDR3 nucleotide sequence: TGTGCTCTTGGGGAATGTGCCTTCCTCCGTACTGGGGGCGGCGATAAACTCATCTTT. Amino acids: CALGECAFLRTGGGDKLIF.